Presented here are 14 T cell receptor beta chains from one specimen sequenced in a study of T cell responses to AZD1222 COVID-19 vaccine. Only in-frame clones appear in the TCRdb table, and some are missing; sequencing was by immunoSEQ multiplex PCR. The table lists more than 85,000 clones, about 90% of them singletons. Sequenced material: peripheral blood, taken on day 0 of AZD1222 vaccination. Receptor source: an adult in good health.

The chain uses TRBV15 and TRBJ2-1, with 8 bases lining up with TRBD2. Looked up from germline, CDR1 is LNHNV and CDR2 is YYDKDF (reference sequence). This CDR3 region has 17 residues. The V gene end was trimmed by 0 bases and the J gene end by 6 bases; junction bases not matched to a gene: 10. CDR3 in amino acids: CATSRDRDTGRANEQFF. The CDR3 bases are TGTGCCACCAGCAGAGACCGGGACACCGGGAGGGCCAATGAGCAGTTCTTC.

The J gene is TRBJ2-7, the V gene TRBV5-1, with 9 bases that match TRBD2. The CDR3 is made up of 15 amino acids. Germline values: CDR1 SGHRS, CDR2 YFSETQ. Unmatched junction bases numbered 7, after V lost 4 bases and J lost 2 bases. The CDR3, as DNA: TGCGCCAGCAGCCCCACAGCGGGAGGCCCCTACGAGCAGTACTTC. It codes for CASSPTAGGPYEQYF.

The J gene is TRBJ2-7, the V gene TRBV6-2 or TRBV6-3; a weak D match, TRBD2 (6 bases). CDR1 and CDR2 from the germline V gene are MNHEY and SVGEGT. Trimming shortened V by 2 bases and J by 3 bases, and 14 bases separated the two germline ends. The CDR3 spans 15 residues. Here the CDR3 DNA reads TGTGCCAGCAGTTACCCCCGGGGGTCGGGCTACGAGCAGTACTTC. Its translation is CASSYPRGSGYEQYF.

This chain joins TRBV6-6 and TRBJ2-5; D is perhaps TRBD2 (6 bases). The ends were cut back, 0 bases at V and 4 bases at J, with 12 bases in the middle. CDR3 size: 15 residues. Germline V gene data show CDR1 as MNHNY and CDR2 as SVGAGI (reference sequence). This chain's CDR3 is CASSYSIRGGETQYF. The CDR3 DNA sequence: TGTGCCAGCAGTTACTCGATAAGGGGAGGAGAGACCCAGTACTTC.

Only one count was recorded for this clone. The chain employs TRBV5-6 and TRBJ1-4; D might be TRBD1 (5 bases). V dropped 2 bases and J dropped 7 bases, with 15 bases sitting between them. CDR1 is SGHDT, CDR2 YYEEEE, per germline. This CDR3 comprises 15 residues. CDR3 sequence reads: CASSFPGTQGEKLFF. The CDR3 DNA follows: TGTGCCAGCAGCTTCCCCGGGACCCAGGGTGAAAAACTGTTTTTT.

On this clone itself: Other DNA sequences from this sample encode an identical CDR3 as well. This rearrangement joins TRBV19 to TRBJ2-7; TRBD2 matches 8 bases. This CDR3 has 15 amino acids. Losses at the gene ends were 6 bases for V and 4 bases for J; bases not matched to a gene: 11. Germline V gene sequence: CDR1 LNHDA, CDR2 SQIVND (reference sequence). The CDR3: CASSVKRESGYEQYF. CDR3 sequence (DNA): TGTGCCAGTAGCGTAAAGCGGGAGTCAGGATACGAGCAGTACTTC.

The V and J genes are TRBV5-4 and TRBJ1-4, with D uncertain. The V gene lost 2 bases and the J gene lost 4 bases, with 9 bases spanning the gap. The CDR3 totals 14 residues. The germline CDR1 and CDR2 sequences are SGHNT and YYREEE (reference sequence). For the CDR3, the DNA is TGTGCCAGCAGCTTAGGCCCGATTAATGAAAAACTGTTTTTT. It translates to CASSLGPINEKLFF.

In DNA, the CDR3 is TGTGCCAGCAGCCAAGCCAGGTCCTTCTCTGGAAACACCATATATTTT. Translation gives CASSQARSFSGNTIYF. The chain employs TRBV3-1 (or the pseudogene TRBV3-2) and TRBJ1-3, with D unresolved. The CDR3 sequence is 16 residues long. The V gene's germline CDR1 is LGHDT and CDR2 YNNKEL (reference sequence). Deletions cut 1 base from V and 0 bases from J, with 10 bases between.

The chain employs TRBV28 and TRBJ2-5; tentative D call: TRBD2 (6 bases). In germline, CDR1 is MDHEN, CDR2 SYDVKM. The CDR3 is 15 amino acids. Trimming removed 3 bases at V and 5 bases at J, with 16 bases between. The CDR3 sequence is CASSFSGAALETQYF. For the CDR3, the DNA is TGTGCCAGCAGTTTTAGCGGAGCTGCTTTGGAGACCCAGTACTTC.

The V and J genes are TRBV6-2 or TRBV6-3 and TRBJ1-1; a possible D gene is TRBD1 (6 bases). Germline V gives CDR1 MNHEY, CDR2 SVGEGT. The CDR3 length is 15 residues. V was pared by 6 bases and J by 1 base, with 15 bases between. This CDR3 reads CASSPGGHQNTEAFF. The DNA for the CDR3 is TGTGCCAGCAGCCCGGGGGGACACCAGAACACTGAAGCTTTCTTT.

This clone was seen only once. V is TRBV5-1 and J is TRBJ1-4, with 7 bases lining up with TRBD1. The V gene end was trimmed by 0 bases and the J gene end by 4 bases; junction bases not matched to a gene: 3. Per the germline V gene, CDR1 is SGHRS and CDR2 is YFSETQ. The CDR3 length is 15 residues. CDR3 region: CASSLDGQDNEKLFF. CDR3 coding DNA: TGCGCCAGCAGCTTGGATGGACAGGATAATGAAAAACTGTTTTTT.

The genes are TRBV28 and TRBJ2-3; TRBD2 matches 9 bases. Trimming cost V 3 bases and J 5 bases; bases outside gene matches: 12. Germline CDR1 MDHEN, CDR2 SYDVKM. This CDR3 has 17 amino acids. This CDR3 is CASSFTPSGGRGDTQYF. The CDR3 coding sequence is TGTGCCAGCAGTTTCACCCCGAGCGGCGGGAGGGGAGATACGCAGTATTTT.

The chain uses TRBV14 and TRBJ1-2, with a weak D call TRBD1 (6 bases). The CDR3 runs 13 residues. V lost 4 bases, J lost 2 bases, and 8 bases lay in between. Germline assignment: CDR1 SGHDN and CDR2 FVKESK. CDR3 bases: TGTGCCAGCAGCCCAGGACAGAACTATGGCTACACCTTC. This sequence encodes CASSPGQNYGYTF.

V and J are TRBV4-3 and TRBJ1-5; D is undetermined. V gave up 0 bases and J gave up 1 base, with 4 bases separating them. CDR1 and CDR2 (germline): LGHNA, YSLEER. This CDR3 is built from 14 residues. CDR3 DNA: TGCGCCAGCAGCCAAGAGGTCAGCAATCAGCCCCAGCATTTT. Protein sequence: CASSQEVSNQPQHF.